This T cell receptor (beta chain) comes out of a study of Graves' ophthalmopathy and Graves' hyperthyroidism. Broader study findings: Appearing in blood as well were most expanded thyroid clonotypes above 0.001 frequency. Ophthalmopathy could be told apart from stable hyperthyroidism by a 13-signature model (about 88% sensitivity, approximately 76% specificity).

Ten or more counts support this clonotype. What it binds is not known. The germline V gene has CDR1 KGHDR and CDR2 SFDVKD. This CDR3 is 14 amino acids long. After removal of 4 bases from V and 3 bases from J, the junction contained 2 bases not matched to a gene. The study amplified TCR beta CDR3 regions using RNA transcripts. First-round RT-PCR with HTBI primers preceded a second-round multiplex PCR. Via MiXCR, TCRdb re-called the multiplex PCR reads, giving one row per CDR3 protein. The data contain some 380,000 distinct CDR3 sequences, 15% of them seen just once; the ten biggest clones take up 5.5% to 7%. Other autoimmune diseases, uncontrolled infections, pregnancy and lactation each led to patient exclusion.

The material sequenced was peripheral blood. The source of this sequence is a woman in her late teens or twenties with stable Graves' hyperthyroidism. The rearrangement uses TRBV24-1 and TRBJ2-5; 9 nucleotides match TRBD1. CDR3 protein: CATSDRTGEETQYF. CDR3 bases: TGTGCCACCAGTGACCGGACAGGGGAAGAGACCCAGTACTTC.